The 4 T cell receptor beta chains given below trace back to one sample, sequenced in a study of OX40 agonist ivuxolimab in advanced cancers. Generated by immunoSEQ multiplex PCR, the TCRdb table keeps only in-frame clones and is missing some. This table has 95,000 to 100,000 clones, more than 80% appearing once. Sequences were derived from CD4+ or CD8+ T cells sorted from blood, sampled in a trial of the OX40 agonist ivuxolimab. All receptors come from an adult with an advanced solid tumor such as melanoma, head and neck, liver or kidney cancer.

This chain connects TRBV11-2 to TRBJ2-3, with 13 bases lining up with TRBD2. From germline, CDR1 is SGHAT and CDR2 FQNNGV. V gave up 3 bases and J gave up 3 bases; unmatched junction bases: 9. The CDR3 has 18 residues. DNA of the CDR3: TGTGCCAGCAGCTTCACCGGGACTAGCGGGATGAGGACAGATACGCAGTATTTT. This sequence encodes CASSFTGTSGMRTDTQYF.

V gene TRBV5-3 combines with J gene TRBJ1-5; D not certain. TRBV5-3 falls under the ORF class, with uncertain function. The CDR3 runs to 12 residues. Trimming took off 2 bases at V and 2 bases at J, with 2 bases between the two ends. The CDR3 region has the DNA TGTGCCAGAAGCTTTGGCAATCAGCCCCAGCATTTT. It encodes CARSFGNQPQHF.

The CDR3 reads CASSTTVSYEQYF. DNA for the CDR3: TGTGCCAGCAGTACGACAGTCTCCTACGAGCAGTACTTC. The chain combines TRBV6-5 with TRBJ2-7; possibly TRBD1 for D (5 bases). Between the trimmed V and J ends, which lost 5 bases and 0 bases, there was a span of 8 bases. The CDR3 covers 13 residues. Germline lookup yields CDR1 MNHEY and CDR2 SVGAGI.

As regards this clone: At the DNA level, this CDR3 is encoded by other sequences in the same sample as well. This chain links TRBV10-1 with TRBJ2-2; D possibly uses TRBD1 or TRBD2 (5 bases each). Trimming cost V 0 bases and J 8 bases, with 13 bases left between them. The length of the CDR3 is 15 residues. Germline lookup yields CDR1 WNHNN and CDR2 SYGVQD (reference sequence). As DNA, the CDR3 is TGCGCCAGCAGTGAGTCCGGGGCACTCGGAGGGGAGCTGTTTTTT. Encoded protein: CASSESGALGGELFF.